The 3 T cell receptor beta chains in this list originate from one sample, sequenced in a study of T cells in Graves' hyperthyroidism and ophthalmopathy. TCR beta CDR3 regions were amplified from RNA. The TCR CDR3 was amplified in a first-round RT-PCR using the HTBI primer set. One entry per CDR3 protein results from TCRdb running MiXCR on the multiplex PCR reads. The sample has approximately 410,000 distinct CDR3 sequences; 14% to 15% are singletons. Sequenced material: blood. The source of these receptors is a man between 18 and 35 years old with Graves' ophthalmopathy.

This clonotype was detected ten times or more. J is TRBJ2-5 and V is TRBV12-3 or TRBV12-4, with a tentative D call TRBD1 (5 bases). Between the trimmed V and J ends, which lost 8 bases and 4 bases, there was a span of 20 bases. CDR3 length equals 15 residues. The CDR3 coding sequence is TGTGCCAGCCTTCGACAGTTTAAGGTCATAGAGACCCAGTACTTC. The encoded protein is CASLRQFKVIETQYF.

Ten or more counts support this clonotype. The chain combines TRBV20-1 with TRBJ2-5; 9 bases align to TRBD2. CDR3 length: 17 amino acids. V dropped 1 base and J dropped 3; count of bases not matched to a gene: 12. The V gene's germline CDR1 is DFQATT and CDR2 SNEGSKA (reference sequence). This chain's CDR3 is CSARGRIKRGAEETQYF. CDR3 DNA sequence: TGCAGTGCTAGAGGTAGAATAAAGCGGGGGGCTGAAGAGACCCAGTACTTC.

The chain has TRBV3-1 and TRBJ2-2; no firm D call. Trimming stripped 0 bases from V and 4 bases from J, with 18 bases between. The CDR3 spans 18 residues. Germline assignment: CDR1 LGHDT and CDR2 YNNKEL (reference sequence). The CDR3 sequence: CASSQDTAQFLGTGELFF. The CDR3 region has the DNA TGTGCCAGCAGCCAAGATACGGCACAATTCCTGGGCACCGGGGAGCTGTTTTTT.